The entry that follows covers one TCR beta chain sequence. Its antigen is not yet known. No clone much larger than this one lies a single base away; base qualities are absent. Counted from cysteine to phenylalanine, this CDR3 has 17 amino acids. Here the CDR3 DNA is all that survives: 51 bases in frame from base 1. For CDR1 and CDR2, the germline V gene (reference sequence) lists SEHNR and FQNEAQ. V is pared back by 5 bases and J by 2 bases, with 19 bases lying between the germline termini. These data come from a study of OX40 agonist ivuxolimab in advanced cancers. As for the study more broadly: Ivuxolimab was a fully human IgG2 agonistic monoclonal antibody targeting the costimulatory receptor OX40 (CD134). Intravenous ivuxolimab was administered to patients every 2 weeks at six dose levels: 0.01, 0.1, 0.3, 1.5, 3 and 10 mg/kg. Of the approximately 50 dose-escalation patients, hepatocellular carcinoma was present in about 19, melanoma in about 15, renal cell carcinoma in 9 and head and neck cancer in 9. A male proportion of 82.7% and a mean age of about 60 years, ranging from about 20 to 85, were recorded for the dose-escalation cohort. The paper covers the monotherapy dose-escalation part of the phase I ivuxolimab trial, which included N ≈ 50 patients. Partial responses occurred in three dose-escalation patients, of whom one had hepatocellular carcinoma and two had cutaneous melanoma. The point of sequencing TCRbeta in the periphery was to test whether ivuxolimab changed TCR sequence diversity and drove clonal T-cell expansion. Prior anti-PD-1, anti-PD-L1 or anti-CTLA-4 therapy was permitted, and checkpoint inhibitors had been received by 40% to 50% of dose-escalation patients. The investigation overall reported the following: Low levels of normalized T-cell clonal expansion were also seen in some nonresponding patients. At doses of 0.1 to 3.0 mg/kg, clonal expansion of both CD4+ and CD8+ T cells in blood was seen between baseline and week 6. Partial responders in the 0.1-3.0 mg/kg groups had among the lowest normalized peripheral clonal expansion, especially among CD8+ T cells. After ivuxolimab, CD8+ T cells had more expanded clones than CD4+ T cells on average. The antigen specificity of the clonally expanded peripheral T cells was not determined.

Patients with autoimmune disease history or receiving systemic immunosuppression were excluded from the trial. Peripheral blood for TCR sequencing was collected from all dose cohorts at baseline, on cycle 4 day 1, and on cycle 7 day 1. Samples were obtained from an open-label, multicenter, first-in-human phase I dose-escalation trial of ivuxolimab. Adults with locally advanced or metastatic head and neck squamous cell, hepatocellular, melanoma or renal cell carcinoma were enrolled in the trial. CD4+ and CD8+ T cells were sorted separately from peripheral blood before TCR sequencing. For sequencing of the TCRbeta CDR3 region, genomic DNA was extracted from the sorted cells. TCRbeta CDR3 regions were sequenced using the immunoSEQ Assay. TCRdb took this table from immuneACCESS and kept in-frame rearrangements with V and J called. Such tables lack part of the clones; where checked against another copy, unresolved V genes explain under half of the gap, and the rest is unexplained. In all, the sample holds roughly 23,000 clones, and about 84% of those were seen once. The ten top clones hold approximately 35% of the sample.

The sequence derives from an adult with an advanced solid tumor such as melanoma, head and neck, liver or kidney cancer. This specimen consisted of CD4+ or CD8+ T cells sorted from blood, obtained in a trial of the OX40 agonist ivuxolimab. The sequence links TRBV7-9 to TRBJ2-1; no D segment can be confidently identified. The DNA is as follows: TGTGCCAGCAGCCCCCGAGGTTCCACGAACACCTACAATGAGCAGTTCTTC. It is translated as CASSPRGSTNTYNEQFF.